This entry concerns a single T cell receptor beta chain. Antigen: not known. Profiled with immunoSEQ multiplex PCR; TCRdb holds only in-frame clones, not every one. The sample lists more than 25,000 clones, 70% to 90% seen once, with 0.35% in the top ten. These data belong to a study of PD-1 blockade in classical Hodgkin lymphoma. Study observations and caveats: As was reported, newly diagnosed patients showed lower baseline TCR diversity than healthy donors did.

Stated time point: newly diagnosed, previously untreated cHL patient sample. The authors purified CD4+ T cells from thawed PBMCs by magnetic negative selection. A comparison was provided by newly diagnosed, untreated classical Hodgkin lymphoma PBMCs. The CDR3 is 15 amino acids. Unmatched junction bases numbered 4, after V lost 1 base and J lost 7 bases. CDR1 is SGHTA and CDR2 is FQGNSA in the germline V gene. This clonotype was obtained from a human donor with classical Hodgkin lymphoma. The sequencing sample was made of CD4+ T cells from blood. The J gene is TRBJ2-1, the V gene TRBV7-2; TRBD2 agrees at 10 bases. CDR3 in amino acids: CASSLGASGSNEQFF. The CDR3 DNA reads TGTGCCAGCAGCTTAGGGGCTAGCGGGAGTAATGAGCAGTTCTTC.